One and the same sample provided the 16 T cell receptor beta chains below, sequenced in a study of Ad26.COV2.S vaccination and SARS-CoV-2 variants. Clones were read by immunoSEQ multiplex PCR, and TCRdb kept only the in-frame ones, dropping some. Here the sample spans 380,000 or so clones, approximately 86% being singletons. Sample treatment: approximately 18 received Ad26.COV2.S at low or high dose, single or two shots; a few received placebo; per-sample allocation not given. Repertoires come from day 63 after the first vaccine or placebo injection. This specimen consisted of peripheral blood, obtained in a trial of Ad26.COV2.S vaccine versus placebo. The receptors here all came from a person aged 18-65 years who received the Ad26.COV2.S COVID-19 vaccine or a placebo.

As regards this clone: The sample contains more than one DNA sequence encoding this CDR3. The rearrangement links TRBV30 to TRBJ1-5; D is perhaps TRBD1 (5 bases). Deletions cut 2 bases from V and 5 bases from J, with 10 bases between. The CDR3 is made up of 13 amino acids. From germline, CDR1 is GTSNPN and CDR2 SVGIG (reference sequence). In nucleotides, the CDR3 is TGTGCCTGGAGTCGAAGGGGTGATCAGCCCCAGCATTTT. It codes for CAWSRRGDQPQHF.

The chain employs TRBV7-8 and TRBJ2-1, with D maybe TRBD2 (5 bases). V lost 1 base, J lost 3 bases, and 13 bases lay in between. The CDR3 length is 16 residues. Germline lookup yields CDR1 SGHVS and CDR2 FQNEAQ. Here the CDR3 reads CASSLEAGLVYNEQFF. The CDR3 DNA is TGTGCCAGCAGCTTAGAGGCGGGTTTGGTCTACAATGAGCAGTTCTTC.

The V call is TRBV6-5, the J call TRBJ2-5, with D possibly matching TRBD2 (7 bases). This CDR3 is built from 13 residues. Trimming left V 6 bases short and J 1 base short, with 9 bases between. CDR1 and CDR2 (germline): MNHEY, SVGAGI. CDR3 nucleotides: TGTGCCAGCAGCCGGGGGGCCCAAGAGACCCAGTACTTC. Residues: CASSRGAQETQYF.

The chain links TRBV19 to TRBJ2-1; TRBD1 aligns across 7 bases. Unmatched junction bases numbered 6, after V lost 1 base and J lost 6 bases. The germline V gene encodes CDR1 LNHDA and CDR2 SQIVND (reference sequence). CDR3 length: 15 amino acids. The CDR3 nucleotides read TGTGCCAGTAGTATAGTAGCAGGGGGAATCAATGAGCAGTTCTTC. Amino acids: CASSIVAGGINEQFF.

The chain has TRBV7-2 and TRBJ2-1; D is perhaps TRBD2 (6 bases). Germline CDR1 SGHTA, CDR2 FQGNSA. The CDR3 is made up of 15 amino acids. V lost 1 base and J 11 bases, leaving 18 bases between the germline ends. This CDR3 reads CASSLDGTGRRKQFF. The CDR3 DNA sequence: TGTGCCAGCAGCTTAGATGGAACGGGGAGGAGGAAGCAGTTCTTC.

The CDR3 region has the DNA TGTGCCAGCAGCTTGGCGTCCTACAATGAGCAGTTCTTC. It yields the protein CASSLASYNEQFF. This rearrangement joins TRBV5-6 to TRBJ2-1, with D hard to call. The V and J ends lost 0 bases and 1 base respectively, with 2 bases between them. The CDR3 has 13 amino acids. Germline lookup yields CDR1 SGHDT and CDR2 YYEEEE.

CDR3 in amino acids: CASSEPRSEQYF. DNA for the CDR3: TGCGCCAGCAGCGAACCCAGATCCGAGCAGTACTTC. The rearrangement joins TRBV5-1 to TRBJ2-7; D gene unclear. Germline V gives CDR1 SGHRS, CDR2 YFSETQ. This CDR3 region has 12 residues. Trimming cost V 4 bases and J 6 bases, with 11 bases left between them. The full variable domain, its missing parts supplied by reference TRBV5-1 and TRBJ2-7, is KAGVTQTPRYLIKTRGQQVTLSCSPISGHRSVSWYQQTPGQGLQFLFEYFSETQRNKGNFPGRFSGRQFSNSRSEMNVSTLELGDSALYLCASSEPRSEQYFGPGTRLTVT.

This chain uses TRBV19 with TRBJ2-2; the D call may be TRBD1 or TRBD2 (6 bases each). With 1 base removed from V and 6 bases from J, the gap between germline ends came to 9 bases. The V gene's germline CDR1 is LNHDA and CDR2 SQIVND (reference sequence). This CDR3 spans 14 amino acids. CDR3 nucleotide sequence: TGTGCCAGTAGTATAGGGGGGGCCTCCGGGGAGCTGTTTTTT. Translated: CASSIGGASGELFF.

J is TRBJ1-1 and V is TRBV2; 7 bases fit TRBD1. The CDR3 is 14 residues long. The ends lost 4 bases at V and 7 bases at J; junction bases unmatched: 9. Germline CDR1 and CDR2: SNHLY and FYNNEI. This CDR3 is CASSGPQGGGEAFF. CDR3 sequence (DNA): TGTGCCAGCAGTGGGCCTCAGGGGGGAGGTGAAGCTTTCTTT.

This clone was seen only once. The V gene is TRBV28, the J gene TRBJ1-1; D is undetermined. The CDR3 sequence is 11 residues long. Trimming shortened V by 2 bases and J by 10 bases, and 8 bases separated the two germline ends. Germline V gene lookup returns CDR1 MDHEN and CDR2 SYDVKM. The CDR3 spells CASSLGLTAFF. CDR3 in DNA: TGTGCCAGCAGTTTAGGATTGACAGCTTTCTTT.

This clone has ten or more counts. The genes are TRBV4-3 and TRBJ2-6, with D unresolved. The ends were cut back, 4 bases at V and 0 bases at J, with 10 bases in the middle. Looked up from germline, CDR1 is LGHNA and CDR2 is YSLEER. This CDR3 has 16 residues. This CDR3 reads CASSPGRSSGANVLTF. CDR3 bases: TGCGCCAGCAGCCCAGGACGGAGCTCTGGGGCCAACGTCCTGACTTTC.

The chain has TRBV2 and TRBJ2-5; TRBD2 matches at 10 bases. CDR3 length equals 14 residues. Germline V CDR1 and CDR2: SNHLY, FYNNEI. The V and J ends lost 7 bases and 5 bases, in that order; junction bases with no gene match: 7. The DNA for the CDR3 is TGTGCCAGCACCAGCGGGAGGGGACGGGAGACCCAGTACTTC. Protein product: CASTSGRGRETQYF.

A note on this clone: Other DNA sequences in the sample encode the same CDR3. The genes are TRBV18 and TRBJ1-3; D is perhaps TRBD1 (5 bases). The V end was cut by 3 bases, the J end by 4 bases, with 13 bases between. Germline CDR1 reads KGHSH; CDR2 reads LQKENI. The CDR3 runs to 15 residues. CDR3 nucleotide sequence: TGTGCCAGCTCACCGAACCAGGGATCAGGAAACACCATATATTTT. Its translation: CASSPNQGSGNTIYF.

This sequence joins TRBV4-1 and TRBJ2-1; TRBD1 matches 7 bases. J was trimmed by 7 bases and V by 6 bases; bases with no gene match: 6. The CDR3 totals 13 residues. Looked up from germline, CDR1 is MGHRA and CDR2 is YSYEKL. CDR3 DNA: TGCGCCAGCAGACGACAGGGCGCGAATGAGCAGTTCTTC. Translated, it gives CASRRQGANEQFF.

The chain is built from TRBV18 and TRBJ1-4, with 7 positions matching TRBD1. Germline V CDR1 and CDR2: KGHSH, LQKENI. V lost 3 bases, J lost 4 bases, and 2 bases stayed unmatched. This CDR3 region has 14 residues. The CDR3 bases are TGTGCCAGCTCACCGGGACAGTATAATGAAAAACTGTTTTTT. Protein: CASSPGQYNEKLFF.

The rearrangement uses TRBV7-2 and TRBJ1-6; 9 bases map to TRBD1. Germline V gives CDR1 SGHTA, CDR2 FQGNSA. The CDR3 covers 15 residues. The V gene end was trimmed by 5 bases and the J gene end by 13 bases; junction bases not matched to a gene: 12. The CDR3 sequence: CASSLLTGTGRPLHF. In nucleotides, the CDR3 is TGTGCCAGCAGCCTACTAACTGGGACAGGGAGGCCCCTCCACTTT.